A single T cell receptor (beta chain) is shown here with its context. This may come from a read error, since a much larger clone is one base off. TRB rearrangements were amplified by multiplex PCR with BIOMED2 TRB-A/B primers. TCRdb fed the multiplex PCR reads into MiXCR, producing one record per CDR3 protein. There are around 28,000 distinct CDR3 sequences in the sample; 32% occur only once, and around 1.6% lies in the top ten. The data derive from a study of T and B cells in COVID-19 patients. The overall study: COVID-19 patients gave peripheral blood either during active infection or after recovery.

Each TRB amplification used roughly 220-550 ng of genomic DNA from blood. Germline assignment: CDR1 LNHNV and CDR2 YYDKDF (reference sequence). The length of the CDR3 is 13 residues. The clonotype originates from a human donor who had recovered from COVID-19. Sequencing input: blood. J is TRBJ2-1 and V is TRBV15, with 7 bases aligning to TRBD1. The CDR3 DNA is TGTGCCACCTGCAGAGAGAGGGGGCGGGAGCAGTTCTTC. Its protein product is CATCRERGREQFF.